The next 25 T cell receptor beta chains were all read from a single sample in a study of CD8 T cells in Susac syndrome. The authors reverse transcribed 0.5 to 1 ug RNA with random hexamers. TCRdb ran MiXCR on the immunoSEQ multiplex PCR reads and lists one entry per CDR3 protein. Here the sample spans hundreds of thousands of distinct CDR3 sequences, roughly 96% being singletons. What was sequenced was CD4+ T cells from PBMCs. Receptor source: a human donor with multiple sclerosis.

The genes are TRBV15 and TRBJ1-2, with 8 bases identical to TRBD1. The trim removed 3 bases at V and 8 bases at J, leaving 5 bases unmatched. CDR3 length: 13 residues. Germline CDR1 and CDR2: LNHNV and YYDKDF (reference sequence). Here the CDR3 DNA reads TGTGCCACCAGCAGGGATGACAGGGGAGGCTACACCTTC. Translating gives CATSRDDRGGYTF.

The CDR3 nucleotides are TGTGCCAGCAGTTTAGCTAGGACCCCCAATGAGCAGTTCTTC. It encodes CASSLARTPNEQFF. This chain uses TRBV12-3 or TRBV12-4 with TRBJ2-1; D gene ambiguous. CDR3 length equals 14 residues. V gave up 0 bases and J gave up 6 bases, with 9 bases separating them.

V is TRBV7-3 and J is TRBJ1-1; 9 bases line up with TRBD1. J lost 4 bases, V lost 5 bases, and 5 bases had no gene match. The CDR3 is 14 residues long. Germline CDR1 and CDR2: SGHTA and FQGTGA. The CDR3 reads CASSPGTGLTEAFF. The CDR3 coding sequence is TGTGCCAGCAGCCCTGGGACAGGGCTCACTGAAGCTTTCTTT.

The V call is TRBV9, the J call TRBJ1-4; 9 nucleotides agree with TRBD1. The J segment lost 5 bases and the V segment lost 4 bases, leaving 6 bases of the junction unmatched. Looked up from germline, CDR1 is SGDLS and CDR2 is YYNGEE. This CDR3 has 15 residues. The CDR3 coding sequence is TGTGCCAGCAGCCCGGCCGGGACAGGGAATGAAAAACTGTTTTTT. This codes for CASSPAGTGNEKLFF.

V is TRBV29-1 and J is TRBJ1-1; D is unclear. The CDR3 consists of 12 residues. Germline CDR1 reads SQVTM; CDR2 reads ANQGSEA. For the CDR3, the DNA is TGCAGTGCACTCGCGGACAACACTGAAGCTTTCTTT. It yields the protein CSALADNTEAFF.

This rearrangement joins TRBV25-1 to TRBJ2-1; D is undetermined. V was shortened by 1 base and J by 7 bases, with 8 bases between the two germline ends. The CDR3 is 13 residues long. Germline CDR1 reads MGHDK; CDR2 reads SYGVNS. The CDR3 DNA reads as TGTGCCAGCAGTGAATCGGGCAGAAATGAGCAGTTCTTC. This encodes CASSESGRNEQFF.

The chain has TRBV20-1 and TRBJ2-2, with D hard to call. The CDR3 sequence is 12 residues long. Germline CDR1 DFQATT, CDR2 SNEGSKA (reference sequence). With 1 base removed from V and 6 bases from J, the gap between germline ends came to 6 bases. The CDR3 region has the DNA TGCAGTGCTAGAGTCATGGCCGGGGAGCTGTTTTTT. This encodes CSARVMAGELFF.

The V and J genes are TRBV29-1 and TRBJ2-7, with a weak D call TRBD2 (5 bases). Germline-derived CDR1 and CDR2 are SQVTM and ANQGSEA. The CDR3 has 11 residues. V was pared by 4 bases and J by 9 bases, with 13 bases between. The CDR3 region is CSVAETNGQYF. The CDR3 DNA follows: TGCAGCGTTGCCGAGACTAACGGGCAGTACTTC.

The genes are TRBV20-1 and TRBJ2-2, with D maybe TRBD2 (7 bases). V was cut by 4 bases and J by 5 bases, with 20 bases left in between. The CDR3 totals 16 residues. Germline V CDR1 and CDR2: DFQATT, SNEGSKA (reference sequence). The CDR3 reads CSANRGGGLRTGELFF. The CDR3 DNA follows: TGCAGTGCTAACCGAGGGGGAGGGTTAAGGACCGGGGAGCTGTTTTTT.

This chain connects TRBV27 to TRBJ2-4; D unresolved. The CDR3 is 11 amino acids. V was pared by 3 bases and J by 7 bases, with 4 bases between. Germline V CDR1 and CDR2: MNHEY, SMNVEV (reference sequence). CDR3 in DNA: TGTGCCAGCAGTTTTATGAACATTCAGTACTTC. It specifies CASSFMNIQYF.

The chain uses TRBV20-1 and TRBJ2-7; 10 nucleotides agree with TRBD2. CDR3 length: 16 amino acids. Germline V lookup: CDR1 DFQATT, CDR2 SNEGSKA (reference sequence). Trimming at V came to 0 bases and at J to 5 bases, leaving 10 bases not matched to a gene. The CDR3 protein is CSARDPLAGEGDEQYF. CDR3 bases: TGCAGTGCTAGAGACCCTCTAGCGGGAGAAGGTGACGAGCAGTACTTC.

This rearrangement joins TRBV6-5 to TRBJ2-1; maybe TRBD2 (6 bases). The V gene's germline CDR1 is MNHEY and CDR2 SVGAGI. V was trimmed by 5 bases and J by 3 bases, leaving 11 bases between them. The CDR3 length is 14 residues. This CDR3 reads CASSNADYYNEQFF. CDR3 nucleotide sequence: TGTGCCAGCAGTAACGCGGACTACTACAATGAGCAGTTCTTC.

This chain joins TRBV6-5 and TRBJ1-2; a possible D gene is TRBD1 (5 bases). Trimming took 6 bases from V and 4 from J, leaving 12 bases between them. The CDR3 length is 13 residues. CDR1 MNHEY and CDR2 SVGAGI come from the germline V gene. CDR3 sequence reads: CASRTPGTYGYTF. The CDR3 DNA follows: TGTGCCAGCAGAACTCCAGGGACCTATGGCTACACCTTC.

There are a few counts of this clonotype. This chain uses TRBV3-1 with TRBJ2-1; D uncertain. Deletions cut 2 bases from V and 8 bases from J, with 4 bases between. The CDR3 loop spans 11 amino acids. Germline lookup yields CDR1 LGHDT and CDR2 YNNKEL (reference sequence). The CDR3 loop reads CASSQRDEQFF. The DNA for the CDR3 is TGTGCCAGCAGCCAACGGGATGAGCAGTTCTTC.

The CDR3 DNA is TGCAGTGCTAGAGGACAGGGGGCCGACGAGCAGTACTTC. It is translated as CSARGQGADEQYF. The rearrangement joins TRBV20-1 to TRBJ2-7, with 10 bases aligning to TRBD1. This CDR3 is built from 13 residues. The germline gives CDR1 DFQATT, CDR2 SNEGSKA (reference sequence). V lost 1 base to trimming and J lost 5 bases; unmatched junction nucleotides: 2.

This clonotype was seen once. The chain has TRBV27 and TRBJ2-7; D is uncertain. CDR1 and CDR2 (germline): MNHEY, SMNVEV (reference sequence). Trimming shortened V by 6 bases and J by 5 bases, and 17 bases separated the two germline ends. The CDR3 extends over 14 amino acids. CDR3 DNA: TGTGCCAGCAGACGGACCGCTCGAACGGACGAGCAGTACTTC. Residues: CASRRTARTDEQYF.

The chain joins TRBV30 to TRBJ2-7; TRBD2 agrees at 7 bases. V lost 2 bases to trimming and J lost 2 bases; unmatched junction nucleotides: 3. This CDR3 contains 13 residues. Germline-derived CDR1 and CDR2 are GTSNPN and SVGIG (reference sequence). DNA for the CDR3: TGTGCCTGGAGTAGCGGGGTGACCTACGAGCAGTACTTC. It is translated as CAWSSGVTYEQYF. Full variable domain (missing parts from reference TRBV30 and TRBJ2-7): SQTIHQWPATLVQPVGSPLSLECTVEGTSNPNLYWYRQAAGRGLQLLFYSVGIGQISSEVPQNLSASRPQDRQFILSSKKLLLSDSGFYLCAWSSGVTYEQYFGPGTRLTVT.

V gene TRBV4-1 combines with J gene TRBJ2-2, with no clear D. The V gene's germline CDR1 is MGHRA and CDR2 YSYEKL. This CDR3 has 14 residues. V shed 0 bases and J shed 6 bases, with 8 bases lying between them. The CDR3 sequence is CASSQDRMAGELFF. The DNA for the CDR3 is TGCGCCAGCAGCCAAGATCGGATGGCCGGGGAGCTGTTTTTT.

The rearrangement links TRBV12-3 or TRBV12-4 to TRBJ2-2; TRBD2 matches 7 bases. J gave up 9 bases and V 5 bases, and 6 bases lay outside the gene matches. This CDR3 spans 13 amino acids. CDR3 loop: CASSLSTSRELFF. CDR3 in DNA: TGTGCCAGCAGTCTCTCGACTAGCAGGGAGCTGTTTTTT.

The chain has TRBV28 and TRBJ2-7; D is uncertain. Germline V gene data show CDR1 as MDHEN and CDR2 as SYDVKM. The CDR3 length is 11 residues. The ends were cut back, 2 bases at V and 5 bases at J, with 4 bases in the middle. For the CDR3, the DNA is TGTGCCAGCAGTTTACCCCACGAGCAGTACTTC. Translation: CASSLPHEQYF. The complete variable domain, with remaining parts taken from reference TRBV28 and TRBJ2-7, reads DVKVTQSSRYLVKRTGEKVFLECVQDMDHENMFWYRQDPGLGLRLIYFSYDVKMKEKGDIPEGYSVSREKKERFSLILESASTNQTSMYLCASSLPHEQYFGPGTRLTVT.

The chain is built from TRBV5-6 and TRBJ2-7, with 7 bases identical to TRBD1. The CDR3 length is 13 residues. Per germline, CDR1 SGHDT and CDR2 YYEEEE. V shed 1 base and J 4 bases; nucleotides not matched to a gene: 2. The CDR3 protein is CASSLTDRYEQYF. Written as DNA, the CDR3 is TGTGCCAGCAGCTTGACGGACAGGTACGAGCAGTACTTC. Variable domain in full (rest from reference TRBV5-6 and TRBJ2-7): DAGVTQSPTHLIKTRGQQVTLRCSPKSGHDTVSWYQQALGQGPQFIFQYYEEEERQRGNFPDRFSGHQFPNYSSELNVNALLLGDSALYLCASSLTDRYEQYFGPGTRLTVT.

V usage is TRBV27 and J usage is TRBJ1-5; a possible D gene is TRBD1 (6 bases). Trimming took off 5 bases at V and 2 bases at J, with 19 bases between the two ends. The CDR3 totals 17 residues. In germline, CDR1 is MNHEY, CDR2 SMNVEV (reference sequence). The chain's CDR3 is CASSPYSQGPGNQPQHF. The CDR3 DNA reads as TGTGCCAGCAGTCCGTATTCACAGGGCCCAGGCAATCAGCCCCAGCATTTT.

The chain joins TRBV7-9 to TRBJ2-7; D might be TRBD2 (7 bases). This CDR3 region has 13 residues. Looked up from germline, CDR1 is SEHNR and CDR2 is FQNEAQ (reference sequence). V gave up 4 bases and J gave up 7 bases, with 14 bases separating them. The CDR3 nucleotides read TGTGCCAGCAGCTCGGCGGGGGCTGGGGAGCAGTACTTC. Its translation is CASSSAGAGEQYF.

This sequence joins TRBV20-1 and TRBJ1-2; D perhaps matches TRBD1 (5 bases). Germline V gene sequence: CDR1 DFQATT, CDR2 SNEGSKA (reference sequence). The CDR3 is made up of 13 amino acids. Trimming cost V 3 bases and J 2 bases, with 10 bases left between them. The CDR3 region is CSARAGPNYGYTF. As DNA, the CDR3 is TGCAGTGCTAGGGCAGGGCCGAACTATGGCTACACCTTC.

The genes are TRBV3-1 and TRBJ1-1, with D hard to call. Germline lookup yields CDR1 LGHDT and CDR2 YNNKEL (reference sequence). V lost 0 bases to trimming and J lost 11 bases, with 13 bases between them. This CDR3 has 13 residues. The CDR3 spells CASSQDERARAFF. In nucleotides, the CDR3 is TGTGCCAGCAGCCAAGATGAACGTGCCCGGGCTTTCTTT. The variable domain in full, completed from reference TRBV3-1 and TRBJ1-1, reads DTAVSQTPKYLVTQMGNDKSIKCEQNLGHDTMYWYKQDSKKFLKIMFSYNNKELIINETVPNRFSPKSPDKAHLNLHINSLELGDSAVYFCASSQDERARAFFGQGTRLTVV.